The 27 T cell receptor beta chains listed next were all sequenced from one sample in a study of blood T cell repertoires in COVID-19 (dated by TCRdb to about 2020). Libraries were built with the immunoSEQ multiplex PCR assay. TCRdb obtained this table from immuneACCESS and retained in-frame rearrangements with V and J assigned. These tables miss some clones; where compared with another copy, unresolved V genes account for less than half of the shortfall, and the remainder is unexplained. The sample table records some 80,000 clones; under 90% of these occur just once. The leading ten clones occupy approximately 2.5% of the sample. Sequenced: peripheral blood. All receptors derive from a human donor in a cohort sampled during active COVID-19.

J is TRBJ1-2 and V is TRBV9; D is ambiguous. Germline V CDR1 and CDR2: SGDLS, YYNGEE. The length of the CDR3 is 15 residues. V lost 0 bases to trimming and J lost 4 bases, with 13 bases between them. As DNA, the CDR3 is TGTGCCAGCAGCGTAGCTTACAACCGGGGCTATGGCTACACCTTC. As protein: CASSVAYNRGYGYTF.

V usage is TRBV5-1 and J usage is TRBJ2-7, with a tentative D call TRBD2 (5 bases). The CDR3 extends over 15 amino acids. The V gene lost 4 bases and the J gene lost 0 bases, with 14 bases spanning the gap. Germline CDR1 is SGHRS and CDR2 is YFSETQ. The CDR3 is CASSPGEPLSYEQYF. For the CDR3, the DNA is TGCGCCAGCAGCCCCGGGGAGCCTCTCTCCTACGAGCAGTACTTC.

This chain connects TRBV7-6 to TRBJ2-2, with 10 bases that match TRBD2. Unmatched junction bases numbered 11, after V lost 4 bases and J lost 0 bases. The CDR3 runs to 19 residues. Germline-derived CDR1 and CDR2 are SGHVS and FNYEAQ. In DNA form, the CDR3 reads TGTGCCAGCAGCTACAGATGGCCTAGCGGGGGAGCGAACACCGGGGAGCTGTTTTTT. It specifies CASSYRWPSGGANTGELFF.

V is TRBV6-6 and J is TRBJ2-7; 9 bases align to TRBD2. This CDR3 is built from 14 residues. After removal of 2 bases from V and 1 base from J, the junction contained 0 bases not matched to a gene. Germline CDR1 is MNHNY and CDR2 is SVGAGI (reference sequence). The DNA for the CDR3 is TGTGCCAGCAGTTACGCGGGAGGGTCCTACGAGCAGTACTTC. Encoded protein: CASSYAGGSYEQYF.

V is TRBV5-1 and J is TRBJ2-2; D is uncertain. The CDR3 contains 14 residues. Germline V lookup: CDR1 SGHRS, CDR2 YFSETQ. V was pared by 4 bases and J by 4 bases, with 11 bases between. The CDR3 protein is CASSGSGSTGELFF. DNA of the CDR3: TGCGCCAGCAGCGGGTCGGGTAGCACCGGGGAGCTGTTTTTT.

The V gene is TRBV18, the J gene TRBJ2-7, with 8 bases fitting TRBD1. The CDR3 is 16 amino acids. The V and J ends lost 3 bases and 5 bases, in that order; junction bases with no gene match: 12. Germline V gives CDR1 KGHSH, CDR2 LQKENI. This chain's CDR3 is CASSPATTGEFNEQYF. Here the CDR3 DNA reads TGTGCCAGCTCACCCGCCACGACAGGGGAGTTTAACGAGCAGTACTTC.

This clone is a singleton in its sample. The V call is TRBV2, the J call TRBJ2-7, with D maybe TRBD2 (5 bases). The CDR3 consists of 15 residues. Germline lookup yields CDR1 SNHLY and CDR2 FYNNEI. Deletions cut 4 bases from V and 5 bases from J, with 18 bases between. The CDR3 loop is CASSVGSVRTHEQYF. CDR3 coding DNA: TGTGCCAGCAGTGTAGGGAGCGTTCGCACCCACGAGCAGTACTTC.

This clone has just one count. This chain uses TRBV4-3 with TRBJ2-2; 16 bases match TRBD2. The CDR3 runs 17 residues. Losses at the gene ends were 3 bases for V and 6 bases for J; bases not matched to a gene: 4. Germline V gene data show CDR1 as LGHNA and CDR2 as YSLEER. The CDR3 is CASSHSGTSGGAGELFF. The CDR3 DNA is TGCGCCAGCAGCCACTCCGGGACTAGCGGGGGGGCCGGGGAGCTGTTTTTT.

The chain carries TRBV7-2 and TRBJ2-3, with 10 bases that match TRBD2. Germline V gene lookup returns CDR1 SGHTA and CDR2 FQGNSA. With V trimmed by 2 bases and J by 6 bases, 8 bases remained unmatched. The CDR3 has 16 amino acids. DNA of the CDR3: TGTGCCAGCAGCTTATCACCAGCGGGGGGGCCGGATACGCAGTATTTT. Translation gives CASSLSPAGGPDTQYF.

The chain uses TRBV10-3 and TRBJ2-7; D remains unclear. The V gene lost 9 bases and the J gene lost 3 bases, with 9 bases spanning the gap. The CDR3 consists of 11 residues. CDR1 ENHRY and CDR2 SYGVKD come from the germline V gene. The CDR3 bases are TGTGCCATTGGTTCGGGCTACGAGCAGTACTTC. Translating gives CAIGSGYEQYF.

The chain couples TRBV2 to TRBJ2-1; a weak D match, TRBD1 (7 bases). Germline lookup yields CDR1 SNHLY and CDR2 FYNNEI. There are 20 residues in the CDR3. The V end lost 7 bases, the J end lost 0 bases, and 28 bases lay between the germline ends. CDR3 sequence: CASKIEGLEQGRGSYNEQFF. The DNA of the CDR3 is TGTGCCAGCAAGATTGAGGGACTCGAACAGGGGCGAGGCTCCTACAATGAGCAGTTCTTC.

The V call is TRBV3-1 (or the pseudogene TRBV3-2), the J call TRBJ2-7, with 9 bases identical to TRBD1. Germline V gene data show CDR1 as LGHDT and CDR2 as YNNKEL (reference sequence). The trim removed 7 bases at V and 3 bases at J, leaving 10 bases unmatched. The CDR3 is 15 residues long. CDR3: CASTAGTGRLYEQYF. CDR3 coding DNA: TGTGCCAGCACCGCCGGGACAGGGCGACTCTACGAGCAGTACTTC.

The V gene is TRBV28, the J gene TRBJ2-7; 11 nucleotides match TRBD2. The CDR3 sequence is 15 residues long. Germline values: CDR1 MDHEN, CDR2 SYDVKM. V trimming: 6 bases; J trimming: 0 bases; junction bases outside the gene matches: 4. This CDR3 is CASRPTSGSSYEQYF. CDR3 sequence (DNA): TGTGCCAGCAGACCTACTAGCGGGAGCTCCTACGAGCAGTACTTC.

This chain joins TRBV6-2 or TRBV6-3 and TRBJ2-7, with 9 bases aligning to TRBD2. Losses at the gene ends were 1 base for V and 2 bases for J; bases not matched to a gene: 6. The CDR3 sequence is 16 residues long. CDR1 MNHEY and CDR2 SVGEGT come from the germline V gene. CDR3 loop: CASSYLRLADAYEQYF. The CDR3 region has the DNA TGTGCCAGCAGTTACTTGCGACTAGCGGACGCCTACGAGCAGTACTTC.

The chain combines TRBV7-2 with TRBJ1-5; D not resolved. CDR3 length: 13 amino acids. Germline CDR1 and CDR2: SGHTA and FQGNSA. V was clipped by 3 bases and J by 9 bases, with 12 bases between them. The CDR3 DNA reads TGTGCCAGCAGCTTTGGGCCCTCCGGGCCCCAGCATTTT. This codes for CASSFGPSGPQHF.

V usage is TRBV11-3 and J usage is TRBJ1-1; maybe TRBD1 (6 bases). CDR1 is SGHNT, CDR2 YENEEA, per germline. This CDR3 contains 14 residues. Trimming took off 3 bases at V and 3 bases at J, with 11 bases between the two ends. CDR3 region: CASSFGGRDTEAFF. CDR3 nucleotide sequence: TGTGCCAGCAGCTTCGGGGGGCGGGACACTGAAGCTTTCTTT. Based on the CDR3 plus reference TRBV11-3 and TRBJ1-1, the full variable domain is EAGVVQSPRYKIIEKKQPVAFWCNPISGHNTLYWYLQNLGQGPELLIRYENEEAVDDSQLPKDRFSAERLKGVDSTLKIQPAELGDSAVYLCASSFGGRDTEAFFGQGTRLTVV.

The rearrangement joins TRBV7-2 to TRBJ1-6, with TRBD1 matching over 7 bases. Germline CDR1 SGHTA, CDR2 FQGNSA. Losses at the gene ends were 5 bases for V and 10 bases for J; bases not matched to a gene: 5. This CDR3 has 13 residues. The CDR3 nucleotides are TGTGCCAGCAGCCGAGGGGGCCGATCACCCCTCCACTTT. Translated, it gives CASSRGGRSPLHF.

The chain couples TRBV29-1 to TRBJ1-1; 8 positions agree with TRBD1. Germline values: CDR1 SQVTM, CDR2 ANQGSEA. This CDR3 has 13 amino acids. Losses at the gene ends were 2 bases for V and 6 bases for J; bases not matched to a gene: 5. Written as DNA, the CDR3 is TGCAGCGTTGAACAGGGGGCGTACTCTGAAGCTTTCTTT. Protein product: CSVEQGAYSEAFF. Full variable domain (outside the CDR3, taken from reference TRBV29-1 and TRBJ1-1): SAVISQKPSRDICQRGTSLTIQCQVDSQVTMMFWYRQQPGQSLTLIATANQGSEATYESGFVIDKFPISRPNLTFSTLTVSNMSPEDSSIYLCSVEQGAYSEAFFGQGTRLTVV.

J is TRBJ2-1 and V is TRBV4-2, with a tentative D call TRBD1 (6 bases). The germline CDR1 and CDR2 sequences are LGHNA and YNFKEQ. V was pared by 0 bases and J by 5 bases, with 8 bases between. The CDR3 is 14 residues long. Written as DNA, the CDR3 is TGTGCCAGCAGCCAAGAGGGACAACACAATGAGCAGTTCTTC. This sequence encodes CASSQEGQHNEQFF.

This clone was seen just once. The rearrangement uses TRBV6-5 and TRBJ2-7, with D tentatively TRBD1 (5 bases). The CDR3 covers 13 residues. Trimming removed 5 bases at V and 6 bases at J, with 14 bases between. Germline V CDR1 and CDR2: MNHEY, SVGAGI. The CDR3 DNA is TGTGCCAGCAGTAGGCGGCCCAGGGTCGAGCAGTACTTC. Its protein product is CASSRRPRVEQYF.

The V call is TRBV7-5, the J call TRBJ1-5; TRBD1, the D gene given by the table, was not confirmed from the DNA. TRBV7-5 is given as a pseudogene. This CDR3 is built from 17 residues. CDR3 sequence reads: CARSSGQGGSSNQPQHF. The CDR3 nucleotides read TGTGCCAGAAGCTCTGGACAGGGGGGATCGAGCAATCAGCCCCAGCATTTT.

The chain recombines TRBV9 with TRBJ2-1; 8 bases align to TRBD1. V trimming: 5 bases; J trimming: 2 bases; junction bases outside the gene matches: 6. The germline V gene encodes CDR1 SGDLS and CDR2 YYNGEE. This CDR3 contains 15 residues. The CDR3 reads CASSPRDRTYNEQFF. The CDR3 DNA is TGTGCCAGCAGTCCCCGGGACAGGACCTACAATGAGCAGTTCTTC.

V is TRBV7-3 and J is TRBJ2-2, with TRBD2 matching 16 bases. CDR1 and CDR2 from the germline V gene are SGHTA and FQGTGA. V trimming: 5 bases; J trimming: 4 bases; junction bases outside the gene matches: 10. This CDR3 has 19 amino acids. Here the CDR3 DNA reads TGTGCCAGCAGCCGAAAGGGGACTAGCGGGAGGGTGGGCACCGGGGAGCTGTTTTTT. It codes for CASSRKGTSGRVGTGELFF. Filled out from reference TRBV7-3 and TRBJ2-2, the complete variable domain reads GAGVSQTPSNKVTEKGKYVELRCDPISGHTALYWYRQSLGQGPEFLIYFQGTGAADDSGLPNDRFFAVRPEGSVSTLKIQRTERGDSAVYLCASSRKGTSGRVGTGELFFGEGSRLTVL.

CDR3 protein: CASSALIQAPLGYTF. CDR3 sequence (DNA): TGTGCCAGCAGCGCTCTTATACAGGCTCCTCTTGGCTACACCTTC. The chain links TRBV2 to TRBJ1-2; a weak D match, TRBD1 (5 bases). V dropped 6 bases and J dropped 7 bases, with 21 bases sitting between them. Germline values: CDR1 SNHLY, CDR2 FYNNEI. The CDR3 has 15 residues.

The gene calls are TRBV4-2 and TRBJ2-1; 9 bases agree with TRBD2. This CDR3 region has 16 residues. J gave up 1 base and V 5 bases, and 6 bases lay outside the gene matches. Germline values: CDR1 LGHNA, CDR2 YNFKEQ. In nucleotides, the CDR3 is TGTGCCAGCAGCTATCAGCGGGAGGCTTCCTACAATGAGCAGTTCTTC. Translated, it gives CASSYQREASYNEQFF.

The chain links TRBV5-1 to TRBJ2-2, with TRBD1 identical over 8 bases. The CDR3 totals 15 residues. The J segment lost 3 bases and the V segment lost 4 bases, leaving 5 bases of the junction unmatched. In germline, CDR1 is SGHRS, CDR2 YFSETQ. The CDR3 DNA sequence: TGCGCCAGCAGCAAGGACAGGGCGGACACCGGGGAGCTGTTTTTT. Its translation: CASSKDRADTGELFF.

This rearrangement joins TRBV12-3 or TRBV12-4 to TRBJ1-5, with D hard to call. This CDR3 is 12 amino acids long. V was cut by 5 bases and J by 7 bases, with 9 bases left in between. In DNA form, the CDR3 reads TGTGCCAGCAGTATCAGGCGCCAGCCCCAGCATTTT. Translated: CASSIRRQPQHF.